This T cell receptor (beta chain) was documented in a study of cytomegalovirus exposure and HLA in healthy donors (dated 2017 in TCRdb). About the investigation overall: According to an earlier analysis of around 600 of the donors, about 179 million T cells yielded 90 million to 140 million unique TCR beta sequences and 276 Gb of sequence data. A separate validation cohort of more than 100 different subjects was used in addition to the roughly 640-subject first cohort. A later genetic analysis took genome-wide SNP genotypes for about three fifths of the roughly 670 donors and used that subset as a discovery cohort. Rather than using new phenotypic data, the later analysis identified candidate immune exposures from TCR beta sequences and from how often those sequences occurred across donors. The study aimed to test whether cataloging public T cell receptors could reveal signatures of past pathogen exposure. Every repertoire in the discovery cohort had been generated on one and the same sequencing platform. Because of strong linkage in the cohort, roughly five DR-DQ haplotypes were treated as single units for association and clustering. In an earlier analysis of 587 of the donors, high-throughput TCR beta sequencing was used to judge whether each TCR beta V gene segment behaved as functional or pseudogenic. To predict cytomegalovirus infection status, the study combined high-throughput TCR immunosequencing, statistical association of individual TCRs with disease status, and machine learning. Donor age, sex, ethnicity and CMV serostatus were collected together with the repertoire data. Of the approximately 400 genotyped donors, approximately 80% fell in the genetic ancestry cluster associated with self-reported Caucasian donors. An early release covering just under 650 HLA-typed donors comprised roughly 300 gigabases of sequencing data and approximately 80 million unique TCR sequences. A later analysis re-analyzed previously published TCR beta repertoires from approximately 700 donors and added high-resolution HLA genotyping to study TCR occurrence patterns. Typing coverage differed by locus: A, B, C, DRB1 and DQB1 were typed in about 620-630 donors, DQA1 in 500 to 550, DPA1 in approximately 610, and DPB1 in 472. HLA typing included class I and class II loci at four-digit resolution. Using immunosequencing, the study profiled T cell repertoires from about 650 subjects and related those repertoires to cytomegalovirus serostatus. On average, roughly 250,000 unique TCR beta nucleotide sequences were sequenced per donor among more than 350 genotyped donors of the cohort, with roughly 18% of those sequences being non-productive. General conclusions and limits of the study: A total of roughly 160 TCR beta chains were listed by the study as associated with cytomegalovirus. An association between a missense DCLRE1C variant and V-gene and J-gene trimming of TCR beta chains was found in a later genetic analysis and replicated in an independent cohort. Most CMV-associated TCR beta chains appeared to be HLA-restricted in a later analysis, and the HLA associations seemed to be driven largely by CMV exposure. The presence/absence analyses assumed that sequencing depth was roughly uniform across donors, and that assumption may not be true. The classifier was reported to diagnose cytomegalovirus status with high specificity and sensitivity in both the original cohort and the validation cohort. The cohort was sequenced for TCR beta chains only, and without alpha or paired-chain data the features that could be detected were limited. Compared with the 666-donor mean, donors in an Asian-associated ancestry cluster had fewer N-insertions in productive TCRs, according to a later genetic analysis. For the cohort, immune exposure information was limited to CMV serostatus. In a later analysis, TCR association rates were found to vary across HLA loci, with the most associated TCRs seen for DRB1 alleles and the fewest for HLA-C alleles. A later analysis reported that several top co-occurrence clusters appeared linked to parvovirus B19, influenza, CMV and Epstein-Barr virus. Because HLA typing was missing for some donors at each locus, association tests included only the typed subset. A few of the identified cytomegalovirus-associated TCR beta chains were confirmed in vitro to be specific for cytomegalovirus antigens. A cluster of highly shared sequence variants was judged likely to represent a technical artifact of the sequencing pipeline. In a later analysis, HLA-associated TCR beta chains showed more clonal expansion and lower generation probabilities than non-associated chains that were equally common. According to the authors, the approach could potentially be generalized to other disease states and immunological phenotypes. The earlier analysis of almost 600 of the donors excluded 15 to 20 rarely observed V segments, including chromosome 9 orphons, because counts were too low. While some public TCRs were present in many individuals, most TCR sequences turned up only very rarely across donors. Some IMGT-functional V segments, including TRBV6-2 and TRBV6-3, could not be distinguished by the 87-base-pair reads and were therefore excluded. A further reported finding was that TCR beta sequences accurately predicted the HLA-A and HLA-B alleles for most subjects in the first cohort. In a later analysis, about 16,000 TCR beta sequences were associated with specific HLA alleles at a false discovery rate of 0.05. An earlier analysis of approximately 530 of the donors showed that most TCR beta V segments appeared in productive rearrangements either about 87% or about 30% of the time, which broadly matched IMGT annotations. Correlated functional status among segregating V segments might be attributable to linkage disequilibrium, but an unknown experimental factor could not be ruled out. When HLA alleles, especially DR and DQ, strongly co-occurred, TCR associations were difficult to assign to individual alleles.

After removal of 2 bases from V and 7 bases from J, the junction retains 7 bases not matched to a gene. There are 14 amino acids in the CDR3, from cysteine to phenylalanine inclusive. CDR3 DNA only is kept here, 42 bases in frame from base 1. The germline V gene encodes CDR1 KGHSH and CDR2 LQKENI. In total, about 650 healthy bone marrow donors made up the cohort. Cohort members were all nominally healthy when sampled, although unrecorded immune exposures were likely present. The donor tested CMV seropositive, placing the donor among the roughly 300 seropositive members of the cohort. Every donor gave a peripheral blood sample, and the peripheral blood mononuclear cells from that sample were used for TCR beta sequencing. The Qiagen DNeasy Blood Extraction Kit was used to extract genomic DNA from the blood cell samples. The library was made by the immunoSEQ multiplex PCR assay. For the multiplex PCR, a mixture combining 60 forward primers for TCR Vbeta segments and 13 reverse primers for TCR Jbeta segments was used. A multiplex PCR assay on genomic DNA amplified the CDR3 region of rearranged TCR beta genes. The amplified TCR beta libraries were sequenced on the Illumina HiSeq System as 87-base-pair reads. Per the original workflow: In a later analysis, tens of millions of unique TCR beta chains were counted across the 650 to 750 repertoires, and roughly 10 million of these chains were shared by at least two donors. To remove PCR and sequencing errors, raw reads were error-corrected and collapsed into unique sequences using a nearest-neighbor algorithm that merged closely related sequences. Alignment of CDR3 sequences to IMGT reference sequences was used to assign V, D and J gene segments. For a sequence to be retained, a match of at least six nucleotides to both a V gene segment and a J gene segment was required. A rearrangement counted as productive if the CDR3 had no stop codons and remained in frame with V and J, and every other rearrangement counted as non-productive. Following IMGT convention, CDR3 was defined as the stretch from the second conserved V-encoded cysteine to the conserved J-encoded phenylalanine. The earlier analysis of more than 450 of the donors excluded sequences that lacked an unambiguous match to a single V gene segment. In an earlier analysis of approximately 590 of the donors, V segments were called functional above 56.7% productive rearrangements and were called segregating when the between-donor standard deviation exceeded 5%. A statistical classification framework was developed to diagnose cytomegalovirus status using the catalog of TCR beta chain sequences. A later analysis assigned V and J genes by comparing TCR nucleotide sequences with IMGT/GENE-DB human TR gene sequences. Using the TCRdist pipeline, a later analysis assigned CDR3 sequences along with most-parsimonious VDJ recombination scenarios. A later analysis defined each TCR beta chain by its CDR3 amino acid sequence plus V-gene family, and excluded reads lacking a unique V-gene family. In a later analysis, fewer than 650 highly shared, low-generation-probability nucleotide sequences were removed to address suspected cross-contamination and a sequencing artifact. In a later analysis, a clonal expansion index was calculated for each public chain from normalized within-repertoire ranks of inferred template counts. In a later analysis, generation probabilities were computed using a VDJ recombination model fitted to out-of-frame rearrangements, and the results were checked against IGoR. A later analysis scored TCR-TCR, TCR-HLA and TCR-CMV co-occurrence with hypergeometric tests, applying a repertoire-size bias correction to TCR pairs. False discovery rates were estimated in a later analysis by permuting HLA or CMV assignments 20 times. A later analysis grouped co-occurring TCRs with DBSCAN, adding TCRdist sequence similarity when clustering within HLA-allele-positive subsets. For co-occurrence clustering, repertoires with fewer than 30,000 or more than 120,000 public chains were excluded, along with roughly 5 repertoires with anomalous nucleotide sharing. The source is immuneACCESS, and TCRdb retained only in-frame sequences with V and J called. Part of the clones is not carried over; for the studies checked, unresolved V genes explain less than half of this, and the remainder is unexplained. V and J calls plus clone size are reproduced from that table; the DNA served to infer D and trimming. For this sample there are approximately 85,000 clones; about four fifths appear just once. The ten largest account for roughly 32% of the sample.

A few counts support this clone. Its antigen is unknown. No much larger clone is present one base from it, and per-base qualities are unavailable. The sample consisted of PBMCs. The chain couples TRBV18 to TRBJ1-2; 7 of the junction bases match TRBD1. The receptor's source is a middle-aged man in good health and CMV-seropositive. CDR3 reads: CASSPGTDLRGYTF. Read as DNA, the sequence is TGTGCCAGCTCACCAGGGACAGACTTACGTGGCTACACCTTC.